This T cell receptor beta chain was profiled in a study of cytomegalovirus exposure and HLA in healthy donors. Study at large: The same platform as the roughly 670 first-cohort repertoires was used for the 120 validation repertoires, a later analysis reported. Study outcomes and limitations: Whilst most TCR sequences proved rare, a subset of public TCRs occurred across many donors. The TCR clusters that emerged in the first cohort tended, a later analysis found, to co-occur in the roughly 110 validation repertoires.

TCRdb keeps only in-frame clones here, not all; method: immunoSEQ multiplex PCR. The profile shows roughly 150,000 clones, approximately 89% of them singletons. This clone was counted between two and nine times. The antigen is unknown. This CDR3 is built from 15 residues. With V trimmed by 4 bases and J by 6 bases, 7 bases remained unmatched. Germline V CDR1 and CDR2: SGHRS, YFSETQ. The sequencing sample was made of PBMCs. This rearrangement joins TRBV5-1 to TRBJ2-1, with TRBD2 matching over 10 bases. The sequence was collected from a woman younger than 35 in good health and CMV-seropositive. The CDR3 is CASSVGTSDVNEQFF. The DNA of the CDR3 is TGCGCCAGCAGCGTCGGGACTAGCGACGTCAATGAGCAGTTCTTC. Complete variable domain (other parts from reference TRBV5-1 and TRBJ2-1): KAGVTQTPRYLIKTRGQQVTLSCSPISGHRSVSWYQQTPGQGLQFLFEYFSETQRNKGNFPGRFSGRQFSNSRSEMNVSTLELGDSALYLCASSVGTSDVNEQFFGPGTRLTVL.